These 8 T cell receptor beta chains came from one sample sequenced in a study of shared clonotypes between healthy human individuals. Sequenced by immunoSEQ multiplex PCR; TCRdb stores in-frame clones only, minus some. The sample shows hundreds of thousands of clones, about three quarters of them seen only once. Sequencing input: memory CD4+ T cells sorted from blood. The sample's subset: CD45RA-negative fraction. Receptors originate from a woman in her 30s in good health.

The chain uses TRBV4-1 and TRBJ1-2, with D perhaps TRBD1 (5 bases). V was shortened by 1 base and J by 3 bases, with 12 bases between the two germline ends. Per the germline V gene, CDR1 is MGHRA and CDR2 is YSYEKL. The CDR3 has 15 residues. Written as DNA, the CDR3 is TGCGCCAGCAGCCAAGGCAGGGAAAGGGACTATGGCTACACCTTC. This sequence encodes CASSQGRERDYGYTF.

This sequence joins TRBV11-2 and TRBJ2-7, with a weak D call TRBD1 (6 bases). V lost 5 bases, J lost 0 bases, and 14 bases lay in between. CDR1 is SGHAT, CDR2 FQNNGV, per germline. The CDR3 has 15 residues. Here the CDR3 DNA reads TGTGCCAGCAGCGACCTCCGGGACACCTCCTACGAGCAGTACTTC. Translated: CASSDLRDTSYEQYF.

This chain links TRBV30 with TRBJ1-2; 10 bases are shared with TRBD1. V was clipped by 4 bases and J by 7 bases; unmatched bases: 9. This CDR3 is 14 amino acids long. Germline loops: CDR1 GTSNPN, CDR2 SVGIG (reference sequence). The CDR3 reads CAWKLGQGVGGYTF. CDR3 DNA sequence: TGTGCCTGGAAACTCGGACAGGGGGTAGGTGGCTACACCTTC.

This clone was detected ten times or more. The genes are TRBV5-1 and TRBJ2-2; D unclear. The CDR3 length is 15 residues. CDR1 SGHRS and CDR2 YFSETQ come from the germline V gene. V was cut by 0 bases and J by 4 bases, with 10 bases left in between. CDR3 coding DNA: TGCGCCAGCAGCTTGGAATGGTCTGGCACCGGGGAGCTGTTTTTT. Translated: CASSLEWSGTGELFF. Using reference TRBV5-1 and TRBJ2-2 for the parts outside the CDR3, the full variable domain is KAGVTQTPRYLIKTRGQQVTLSCSPISGHRSVSWYQQTPGQGLQFLFEYFSETQRNKGNFPGRFSGRQFSNSRSEMNVSTLELGDSALYLCASSLEWSGTGELFFGEGSRLTVL.

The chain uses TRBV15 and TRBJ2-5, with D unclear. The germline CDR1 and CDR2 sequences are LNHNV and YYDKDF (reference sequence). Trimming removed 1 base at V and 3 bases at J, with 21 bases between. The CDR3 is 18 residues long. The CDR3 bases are TGTGCCACCAGCAGAGGAACCGTAGGCTCTGGAGTAGAAGAGACCCAGTACTTC. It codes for CATSRGTVGSGVEETQYF. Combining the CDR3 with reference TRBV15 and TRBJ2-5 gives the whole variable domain DAMVIQNPRYQVTQFGKPVTLSCSQTLNHNVMYWYQQKSSQAPKLLFHYYDKDFNNEADTPDNFQSRRPNTSFCFLDIRSPGLGDTAMYLCATSRGTVGSGVEETQYFGPGTRLLVL.

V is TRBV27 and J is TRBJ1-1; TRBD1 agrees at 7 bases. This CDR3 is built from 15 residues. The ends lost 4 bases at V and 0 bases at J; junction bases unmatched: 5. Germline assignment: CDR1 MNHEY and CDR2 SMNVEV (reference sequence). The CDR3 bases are TGTGCCAGCAGTTCGCCGGACAGGATGAACACTGAAGCTTTCTTT. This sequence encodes CASSSPDRMNTEAFF.

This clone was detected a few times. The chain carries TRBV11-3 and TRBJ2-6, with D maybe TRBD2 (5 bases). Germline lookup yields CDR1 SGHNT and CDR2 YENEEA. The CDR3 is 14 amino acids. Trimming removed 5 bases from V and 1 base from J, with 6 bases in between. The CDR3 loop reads CASSPGSGANVLTF. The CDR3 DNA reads TGTGCCAGCAGCCCGGGGTCTGGGGCCAACGTCCTGACTTTC.

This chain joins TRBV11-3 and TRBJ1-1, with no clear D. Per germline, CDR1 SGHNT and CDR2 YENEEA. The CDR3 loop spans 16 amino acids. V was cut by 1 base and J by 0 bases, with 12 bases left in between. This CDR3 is CASSLGEGSMNTEAFF. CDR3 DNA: TGTGCCAGCAGCTTAGGGGAAGGTAGTATGAACACTGAAGCTTTCTTT.